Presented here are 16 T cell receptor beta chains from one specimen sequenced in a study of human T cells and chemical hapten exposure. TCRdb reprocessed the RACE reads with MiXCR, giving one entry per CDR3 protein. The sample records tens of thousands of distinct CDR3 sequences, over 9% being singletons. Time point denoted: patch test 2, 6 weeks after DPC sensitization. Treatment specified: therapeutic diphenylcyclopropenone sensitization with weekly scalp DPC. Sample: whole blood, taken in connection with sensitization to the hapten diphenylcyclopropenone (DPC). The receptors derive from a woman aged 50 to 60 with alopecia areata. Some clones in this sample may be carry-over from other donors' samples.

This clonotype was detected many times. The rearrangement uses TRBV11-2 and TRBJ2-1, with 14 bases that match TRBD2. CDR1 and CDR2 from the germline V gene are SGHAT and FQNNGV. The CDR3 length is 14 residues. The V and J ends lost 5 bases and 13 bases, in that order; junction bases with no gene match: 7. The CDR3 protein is CASSGGTSGSNQFF. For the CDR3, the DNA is TGTGCCAGCAGCGGAGGGACTAGCGGGAGCAATCAGTTCTTC.

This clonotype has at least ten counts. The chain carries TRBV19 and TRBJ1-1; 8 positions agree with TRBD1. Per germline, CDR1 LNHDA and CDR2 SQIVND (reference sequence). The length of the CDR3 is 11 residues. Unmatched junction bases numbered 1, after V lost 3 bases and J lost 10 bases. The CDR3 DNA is TGTGCCAGTAGTATTACAGGGGGAGCTTTCTTT. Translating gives CASSITGGAFF.

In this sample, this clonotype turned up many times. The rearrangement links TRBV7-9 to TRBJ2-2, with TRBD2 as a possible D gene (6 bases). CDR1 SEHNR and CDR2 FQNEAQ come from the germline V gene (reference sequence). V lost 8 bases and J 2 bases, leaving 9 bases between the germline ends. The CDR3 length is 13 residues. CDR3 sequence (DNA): TGTGCCAGCCGACTAGATAACACCGGGGAGCTGTTTTTT. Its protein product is CASRLDNTGELFF.

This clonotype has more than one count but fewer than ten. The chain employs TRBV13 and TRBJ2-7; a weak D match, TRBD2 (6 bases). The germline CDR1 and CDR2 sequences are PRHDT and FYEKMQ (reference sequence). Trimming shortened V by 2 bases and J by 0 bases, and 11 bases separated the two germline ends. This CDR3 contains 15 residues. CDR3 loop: CASSLLSGFSYEQYF. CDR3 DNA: TGTGCCAGCAGCTTACTTAGCGGATTCTCCTACGAGCAGTACTTC.

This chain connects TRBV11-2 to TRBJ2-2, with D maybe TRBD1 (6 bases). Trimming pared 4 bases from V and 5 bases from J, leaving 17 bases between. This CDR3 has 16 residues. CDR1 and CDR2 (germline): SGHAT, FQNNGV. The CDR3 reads CASSSIRQVRTGELFF. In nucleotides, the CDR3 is TGTGCCAGCAGCTCGATTCGACAGGTCCGGACCGGGGAGCTGTTTTTT.

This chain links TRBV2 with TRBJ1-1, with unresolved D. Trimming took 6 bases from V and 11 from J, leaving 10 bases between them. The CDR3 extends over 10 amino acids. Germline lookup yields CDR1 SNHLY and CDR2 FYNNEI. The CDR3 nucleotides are TGTGCCAGCAGGCAGGTGACGGCTTTCTTT. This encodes CASRQVTAFF. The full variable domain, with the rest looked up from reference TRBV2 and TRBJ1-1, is EPEVTQTPSHQVTQMGQEVILRCVPISNHLYFYWYRQILGQKVEFLVSFYNNEISEKSEIFDDQFSVERPDGSNFTLKIRSTKLEDSAMYFCASRQVTAFFGQGTRLTVV.

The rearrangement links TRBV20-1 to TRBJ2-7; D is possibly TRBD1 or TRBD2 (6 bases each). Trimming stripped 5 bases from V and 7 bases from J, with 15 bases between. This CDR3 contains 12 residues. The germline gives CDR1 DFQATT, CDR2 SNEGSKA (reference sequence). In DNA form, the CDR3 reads TGCAGTGCTGGGGGGCTTTTGGAGGAGCAGTACTTC. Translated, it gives CSAGGLLEEQYF.

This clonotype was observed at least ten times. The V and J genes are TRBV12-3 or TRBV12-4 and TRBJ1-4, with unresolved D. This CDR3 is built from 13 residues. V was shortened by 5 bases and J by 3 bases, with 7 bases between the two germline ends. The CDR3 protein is CASSLLSNEKLFF. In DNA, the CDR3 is TGTGCCAGCAGTCTCCTTTCTAATGAAAAACTGTTTTTT.

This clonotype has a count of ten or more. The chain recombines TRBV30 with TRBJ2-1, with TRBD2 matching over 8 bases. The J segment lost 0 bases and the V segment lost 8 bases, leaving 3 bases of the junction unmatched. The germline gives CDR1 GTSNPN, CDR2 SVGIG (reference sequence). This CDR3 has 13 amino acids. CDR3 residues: CARGRSSYNEQFF. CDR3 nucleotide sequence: TGTGCCCGCGGGAGGAGCTCCTACAATGAGCAGTTCTTC.

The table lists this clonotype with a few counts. The CDR3 nucleotides read TGCGCCAGCAGCCGGGAGGGGAATTCACCCCTCCACTTT. Translated, it gives CASSREGNSPLHF. The genes are TRBV5-1 and TRBJ1-6; D may be TRBD1 (5 bases). Germline V gene lookup returns CDR1 SGHRS and CDR2 YFSETQ. Trimming removed 4 bases from V and 7 bases from J, with 9 bases in between. This CDR3 contains 13 residues.

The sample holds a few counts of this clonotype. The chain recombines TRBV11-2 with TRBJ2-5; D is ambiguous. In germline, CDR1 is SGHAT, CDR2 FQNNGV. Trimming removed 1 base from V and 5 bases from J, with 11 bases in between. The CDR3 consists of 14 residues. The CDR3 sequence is CASSLATSRETQYF. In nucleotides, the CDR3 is TGTGCCAGCAGCTTAGCGACCTCCCGGGAGACCCAGTACTTC.

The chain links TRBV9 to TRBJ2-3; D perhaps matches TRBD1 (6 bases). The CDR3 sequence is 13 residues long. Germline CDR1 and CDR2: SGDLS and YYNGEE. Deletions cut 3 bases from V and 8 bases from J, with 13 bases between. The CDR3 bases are TGTGCCAGCAGCGCCGACCCCAGGGGTACGCAGTATTTT. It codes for CASSADPRGTQYF.

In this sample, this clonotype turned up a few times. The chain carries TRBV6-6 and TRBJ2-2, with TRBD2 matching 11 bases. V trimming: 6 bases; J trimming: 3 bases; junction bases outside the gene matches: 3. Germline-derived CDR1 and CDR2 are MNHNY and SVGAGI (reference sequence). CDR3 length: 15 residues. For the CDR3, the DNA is TGTGCCAGCAGCCTAGCGGGAGGACACACCGGGGAGCTGTTTTTT. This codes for CASSLAGGHTGELFF.

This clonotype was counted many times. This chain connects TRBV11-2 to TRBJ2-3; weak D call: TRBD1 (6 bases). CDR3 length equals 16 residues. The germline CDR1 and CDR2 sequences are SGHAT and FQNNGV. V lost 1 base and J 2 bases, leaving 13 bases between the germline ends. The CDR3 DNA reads TGTGCCAGCAGCTTAGGGATACAGGGAGCCACAGATACGCAGTATTTT. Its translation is CASSLGIQGATDTQYF.

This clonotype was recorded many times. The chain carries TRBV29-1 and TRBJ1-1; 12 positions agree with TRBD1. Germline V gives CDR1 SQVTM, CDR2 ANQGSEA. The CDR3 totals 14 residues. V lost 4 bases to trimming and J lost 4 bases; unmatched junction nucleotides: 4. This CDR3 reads CSVVGGQGATEAFF. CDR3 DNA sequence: TGCAGCGTTGTGGGGGGACAGGGGGCCACTGAAGCTTTCTTT.

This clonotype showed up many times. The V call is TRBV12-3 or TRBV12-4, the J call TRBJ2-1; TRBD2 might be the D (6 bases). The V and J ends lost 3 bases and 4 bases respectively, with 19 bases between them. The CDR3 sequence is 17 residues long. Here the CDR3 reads CASSFYVGGGGYNEQFF. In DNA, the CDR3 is TGTGCCAGCAGTTTTTATGTGGGCGGAGGAGGGTACAATGAGCAGTTCTTC.